A selection of T cell receptor beta chains follows, all from one sample in a study of T cells in Graves' hyperthyroidism and ophthalmopathy. TCRdb reprocessed the multiplex PCR reads via MiXCR and lists one record per CDR3 protein. The profile shows about 480,000 distinct CDR3 sequences, around 15% of them singletons. Sequenced input: blood. The receptor source for this set is a woman between 18 and 30 years old with Graves' hyperthyroidism. Both conserved end residues are part of each CDR3. D genes are given only for firm matches. Clone size is shown for a subset of rows, as once, few, many or a class of expanded clone.

CDR3 protein: CASSLNGVLGEAFF; CDR3 DNA: TGTGCCAGCTCCTTAAACGGGGTTTTGGGTGAAGCTTTCTTT; CDR3 length: 14; clone size: many; J gene: TRBJ1-1; D gene: .; V gene: TRBV12-3/TRBV12-4
CDR3 protein: CASSLARGLGTDTQYF; CDR3 DNA: TGTGCCAGCAGCTTAGCCAGGGGGCTGGGCACAGATACGCAGTATTTT; CDR3 length: 16; clone size: few; J gene: TRBJ2-3; D gene: TRBD1; V gene: TRBV11-2
CDR3 protein: CASSRNRLAGVDEQFF; CDR3 DNA: TGTGCCAGCAGCCGAAACCGACTAGCGGGAGTCGATGAGCAGTTCTTC; CDR3 length: 16; clone size: many; J gene: TRBJ2-1; D gene: TRBD2; V gene: TRBV7-3
CDR3 protein: CASRKGQGNTEAFF; CDR3 DNA: TGTGCCAGCAGGAAGGGACAGGGGAACACTGAAGCTTTCTTT; CDR3 length: 14; clone size: many; J gene: TRBJ1-1; D gene: TRBD1; V gene: TRBV12-3/TRBV12-4
CDR3 protein: CASSYWTSGNEQFF; CDR3 DNA: TGTGCCAGCAGTTATTGGACTAGCGGCAATGAGCAGTTCTTC; CDR3 length: 14; clone size: many; J gene: TRBJ2-1; D gene: TRBD2; V gene: TRBV27
CDR3 protein: CASSPRERVLLNTEAFF; CDR3 DNA: TGTGCCAGCTCACCACGGGAGCGGGTCCTTCTGAACACTGAAGCTTTCTTT; CDR3 length: 17; clone size: many; J gene: TRBJ1-1; D gene: .; V gene: TRBV18
CDR3 protein: CASSFMGGSYNEQFF; CDR3 DNA: TGTGCCAGCAGTTTCATGGGGGGTTCCTACAATGAGCAGTTCTTC; CDR3 length: 15; clone size: many; J gene: TRBJ2-1; D gene: .; V gene: TRBV12-3/TRBV12-4
CDR3 protein: CASTSVLGLAEAFF; CDR3 DNA: TGTGCCAGTACCTCCGTCTTGGGGCTGGCTGAAGCTTTCTTT; CDR3 length: 14; clone size: few; J gene: TRBJ1-1; D gene: .; V gene: TRBV19
CDR3 protein: CASSKGQGSNYGYTF; CDR3 DNA: TGTGCCAGCAGTAAAGGACAGGGATCTAACTATGGCTACACCTTC; CDR3 length: 15; clone size: many; J gene: TRBJ1-2; D gene: TRBD1; V gene: TRBV12-3/TRBV12-4
CDR3 protein: CASSLTVVRQGIGEQYF; CDR3 DNA: TGTGCCAGCAGCTTGACCGTTGTAAGGCAGGGGATCGGCGAGCAGTACTTC; CDR3 length: 17; clone size: few; J gene: TRBJ2-7; D gene: .; V gene: TRBV5-6
CDR3 protein: CASTTGWDEQYF; CDR3 DNA: TGTGCCAGCACCACTGGGTGGGACGAGCAGTACTTC; CDR3 length: 12; clone size: many; J gene: TRBJ2-7; D gene: .; V gene: TRBV28
CDR3 protein: CSAFYSNYGYTF; CDR3 DNA: TGCAGTGCCTTCTATTCAAACTATGGCTACACCTTC; CDR3 length: 12; clone size: once; J gene: TRBJ1-2; D gene: .; V gene: TRBV20-1
CDR3 protein: CASSLDTNTEAFF; CDR3 DNA: TGTGCCAGCAGTTTGGACACGAACACTGAAGCTTTCTTT; CDR3 length: 13; clone size: many; J gene: TRBJ1-1; D gene: .; V gene: TRBV28
CDR3 protein: CSASSPGRETLHF; CDR3 DNA: TGCAGTGCTTCGTCACCGGGCCGAGAGACCCTCCACTTT; CDR3 length: 13; clone size: few; J gene: TRBJ1-6; D gene: .; V gene: TRBV20-1
CDR3 protein: CASSATHGLAGGGEQYF; CDR3 DNA: TGTGCCAGCAGTGCTACCCACGGACTAGCGGGAGGGGGCGAGCAGTACTTC; CDR3 length: 17; clone size: many; J gene: TRBJ2-7; D gene: TRBD2; V gene: TRBV27
CDR3 protein: CATSELPGGESKNIQYF; CDR3 DNA: TGTGCCACCAGTGAATTACCGGGAGGCGAGTCCAAAAACATTCAGTACTTC; CDR3 length: 17; clone size: many; J gene: TRBJ2-4; D gene: TRBD2; V gene: TRBV24-1
CDR3 protein: CSATPRGYGANVLTF; CDR3 DNA: TGCAGTGCCACTCCTCGGGGTTATGGGGCCAACGTCCTGACTTTC; CDR3 length: 15; clone size: .; J gene: TRBJ2-6; D gene: .; V gene: TRBV20-1
CDR3 protein: CASSLLGTASSGANVLTF; CDR3 DNA: TGTGCCAGCAGTTTATTGGGGACAGCTAGCTCTGGGGCCAACGTCCTGACTTTC; CDR3 length: 18; clone size: many; J gene: TRBJ2-6; D gene: TRBD1; V gene: TRBV28
CDR3 protein: CASSLGLAGVVNEQFF; CDR3 DNA: TGTGCCAGCAGCTTGGGCTTAGCGGGAGTAGTAAATGAGCAGTTCTTC; CDR3 length: 16; clone size: many; J gene: TRBJ2-1; D gene: TRBD2; V gene: TRBV7-3
CDR3 protein: CASSADLQGTETQYF; CDR3 DNA: TGTGCCAGCAGCGCTGACTTACAGGGAACAGAGACCCAGTACTTC; CDR3 length: 15; clone size: many; J gene: TRBJ2-5; D gene: .; V gene: TRBV7-9
CDR3 protein: CASSYSFEREYEKLFF; CDR3 DNA: TGTGCCAGCAGTTACAGTTTTGAAAGGGAGTATGAAAAACTGTTTTTT; CDR3 length: 16; clone size: few; J gene: TRBJ1-4; D gene: .; V gene: TRBV6-2/TRBV6-3
CDR3 protein: CASSYGQHGNYGYTF; CDR3 DNA: TGTGCCAGCAGTTACGGGCAGCATGGCAACTATGGCTACACCTTC; CDR3 length: 15; clone size: many; J gene: TRBJ1-2; D gene: .; V gene: TRBV6-5
CDR3 protein: CASDRGRGYGYTF; CDR3 DNA: TGTGCCAGCGATCGTGGACGGGGCTATGGCTACACCTTC; CDR3 length: 13; clone size: many; J gene: TRBJ1-2; D gene: .; V gene: TRBV7-2
CDR3 protein: CASSARSEQFF; CDR3 DNA: TGTGCCAGCAGTGCTCGGAGTGAGCAGTTCTTC; CDR3 length: 11; clone size: few; J gene: TRBJ2-1; D gene: .; V gene: TRBV6-2/TRBV6-3
CDR3 protein: CASRRALGDTEAFF; CDR3 DNA: TGTGCCAGCAGAAGGGCCTTGGGAGACACTGAAGCTTTCTTT; CDR3 length: 14; clone size: many; J gene: TRBJ1-1; D gene: .; V gene: TRBV12-3/TRBV12-4
CDR3 protein: CASSLTAEVYNEQFF; CDR3 DNA: TGTGCCAGCAGCTTAACAGCGGAAGTTTACAATGAGCAGTTCTTC; CDR3 length: 15; clone size: many; J gene: TRBJ2-1; D gene: .; V gene: TRBV7-9
CDR3 protein: CASSRGGIGTEAFF; CDR3 DNA: TGTGCCAGCAGTAGAGGGGGGATCGGGACTGAAGCTTTCTTT; CDR3 length: 14; clone size: many; J gene: TRBJ1-1; D gene: .; V gene: TRBV12-3/TRBV12-4
CDR3 protein: CASRQWLTDSNQPQHF; CDR3 DNA: TGTGCCAGCAGACAATGGCTGACAGATAGCAATCAGCCCCAGCATTTT; CDR3 length: 16; clone size: many; J gene: TRBJ1-5; D gene: .; V gene: TRBV6-1
CDR3 protein: CATSGAGGETQYF; CDR3 DNA: TGTGCCACCAGTGGGGCGGGGGGCGAGACCCAGTACTTC; CDR3 length: 13; clone size: many; J gene: TRBJ2-5; D gene: TRBD2; V gene: TRBV24-1
CDR3 protein: CASSRRDSNNSPLHF; CDR3 DNA: TGCGCCAGCAGCCGAAGGGACAGTAATAATTCACCCCTCCACTTT; CDR3 length: 15; clone size: few; J gene: TRBJ1-6; D gene: TRBD1; V gene: TRBV4-1
CDR3 protein: CASSYSPEPEAFF; CDR3 DNA: TGTGCCAGCAGTTACTCGCCGGAGCCTGAAGCTTTCTTT; CDR3 length: 13; clone size: many; J gene: TRBJ1-1; D gene: .; V gene: TRBV6-5
CDR3 protein: CASSAVPGQGAPGTEAFF; CDR3 DNA: TGCGCCAGCAGCGCGGTGCCGGGACAGGGGGCGCCGGGTACTGAAGCTTTCTTT; CDR3 length: 18; clone size: few; J gene: TRBJ1-1; D gene: TRBD1; V gene: TRBV5-1
CDR3 protein: CASTQDGYTF; CDR3 DNA: TGTGCCAGCACCCAAGATGGCTACACCTTC; CDR3 length: 10; clone size: many; J gene: TRBJ1-2; D gene: .; V gene: TRBV12-3/TRBV12-4
CDR3 protein: CASSTPTRTFRVRNEQFF; CDR3 DNA: TGCGCCAGCAGCACACCGACCAGGACATTTCGGGTTCGCAATGAGCAGTTCTTC; CDR3 length: 18; clone size: many; J gene: TRBJ2-1; D gene: .; V gene: TRBV5-1
CDR3 protein: CASSLSGPELFF; CDR3 DNA: TGTGCCAGCAGTTTAAGCGGCCCGGAGCTGTTTTTT; CDR3 length: 12; clone size: many; J gene: TRBJ2-2; D gene: .; V gene: TRBV12-3/TRBV12-4
CDR3 protein: CASSDQAGVRETQYF; CDR3 DNA: TGTGCCAGCAGTGACCAAGCGGGAGTTCGTGAGACCCAGTACTTC; CDR3 length: 15; clone size: .; J gene: TRBJ2-5; D gene: TRBD2; V gene: TRBV2
CDR3 protein: CASNRDDTDTQYF; CDR3 DNA: TGTGCCAGCAACCGCGACGACACAGATACGCAGTATTTT; CDR3 length: 13; clone size: few; J gene: TRBJ2-3; D gene: .; V gene: TRBV5-5
CDR3 protein: CASSDRGRETLGSTEAFF; CDR3 DNA: TGTGCCAGCAGTGATCGGGGGCGAGAGACATTGGGGAGCACTGAAGCTTTCTTT; CDR3 length: 18; clone size: many; J gene: TRBJ1-1; D gene: .; V gene: TRBV6-1
CDR3 protein: CASSLWDEQFF; CDR3 DNA: TGCGCCAGCAGCTTGTGGGATGAGCAGTTCTTC; CDR3 length: 11; clone size: many; J gene: TRBJ2-1; D gene: .; V gene: TRBV5-1
CDR3 protein: CASSIGGDGTEAFF; CDR3 DNA: TGTGCCAGTAGTATCGGAGGAGATGGAACTGAAGCTTTCTTT; CDR3 length: 14; clone size: many; J gene: TRBJ1-1; D gene: .; V gene: TRBV19
CDR3 protein: CAWRAGFGTEAFF; CDR3 DNA: TGTGCCTGGAGGGCGGGGTTCGGCACTGAAGCTTTCTTT; CDR3 length: 13; clone size: many; J gene: TRBJ1-1; D gene: .; V gene: TRBV30
CDR3 protein: CASGPPARTYEQYF; CDR3 DNA: TGTGCCAGCGGACCCCCTGCCCGGACCTACGAGCAGTACTTC; CDR3 length: 14; clone size: many; J gene: TRBJ2-7; D gene: .; V gene: TRBV6-1
CDR3 protein: CASSITVGNQPQHF; CDR3 DNA: TGTGCCAGTAGTATTACAGTGGGCAATCAGCCCCAGCATTTT; CDR3 length: 14; clone size: few; J gene: TRBJ1-5; D gene: .; V gene: TRBV19
CDR3 protein: CASSRQKGSPYGYTF; CDR3 DNA: TGTGCCAGCAGCAGACAGAAGGGGTCCCCCTATGGCTACACCTTC; CDR3 length: 15; clone size: many; J gene: TRBJ1-2; D gene: .; V gene: TRBV7-2
CDR3 protein: CASSSGTSTNYGYTF; CDR3 DNA: TGTGCCAGCAGCTCTGGGACATCGACTAACTATGGCTACACCTTC; CDR3 length: 15; clone size: many; J gene: TRBJ1-2; D gene: .; V gene: TRBV7-3
CDR3 protein: CASSPGQISNEQFF; CDR3 DNA: TGTGCCAGCAGCCCCGGACAGATTTCTAATGAGCAGTTCTTC; CDR3 length: 14; clone size: .; J gene: TRBJ2-1; D gene: .; V gene: TRBV12-3/TRBV12-4
CDR3 protein: CASSPGQITDTQYF; CDR3 DNA: TGTGCCAGCTCACCAGGACAGATAACAGATACGCAGTATTTT; CDR3 length: 14; clone size: many; J gene: TRBJ2-3; D gene: .; V gene: TRBV18
CDR3 protein: CASNREGGELFF; CDR3 DNA: TGTGCCTCGAACAGAGAAGGCGGGGAGCTGTTTTTT; CDR3 length: 12; clone size: few; J gene: TRBJ2-2; D gene: .; V gene: TRBV19
CDR3 protein: CASRSPLAGGLNEQFF; CDR3 DNA: TGTGCCAGCCGATCCCCCCTAGCGGGAGGGCTTAATGAGCAGTTCTTC; CDR3 length: 16; clone size: .; J gene: TRBJ2-1; D gene: TRBD2; V gene: TRBV6-1
CDR3 protein: CSASTRLDPSYNEQFF; CDR3 DNA: TGCAGTGCTTCCACCAGACTAGACCCTAGCTACAATGAGCAGTTCTTC; CDR3 length: 16; clone size: many; J gene: TRBJ2-1; D gene: .; V gene: TRBV20-1